Below are 28 T cell receptor beta chains sequenced from a single sample in a study of blood T cell repertoires in COVID-19. The repertoire was sequenced with immunoSEQ multiplex PCR; TCRdb's copy has only in-frame clones and lacks some. The table includes about 180,000 clones, roughly 85% detected once. The sequenced sample was peripheral blood. The receptors were gathered from an elderly woman with active or convalescent COVID-19.

The genes are TRBV9 and TRBJ2-1; 10 bases match TRBD2. In germline, CDR1 is SGDLS, CDR2 YYNGEE. The ends lost 0 bases at V and 4 bases at J; junction bases unmatched: 4. The CDR3 contains 16 residues. In DNA, the CDR3 is TGTGCCAGCAGCGTAGCCACTAGCGGGGTATACAATGAGCAGTTCTTC. It yields the protein CASSVATSGVYNEQFF.

In this sample, this clone turned up once. This sequence joins TRBV6-2 or TRBV6-3 and TRBJ1-2; no reliable D call. Trimming pared 2 bases from V and 4 bases from J, leaving 11 bases between. CDR3 length: 14 amino acids. Germline assignment: CDR1 MNHEY and CDR2 SVGEGT. The CDR3 nucleotides are TGTGCCAGCAGTTACGTTGGCGGTTCCTATGGCTACACCTTC. This codes for CASSYVGGSYGYTF.

This chain links TRBV7-3 with TRBJ2-5, with 11 nucleotides matching TRBD2. Germline CDR1 SGHTA, CDR2 FQGTGA. The CDR3 covers 15 residues. V was pared by 5 bases and J by 6 bases, with 8 bases of the junction left unmatched. CDR3 nucleotides: TGTGCCAGCAGCCTAGGACTAGCGGGTATTAAGACCCAGTACTTC. Its translation is CASSLGLAGIKTQYF.

The V and J genes are TRBV5-1 and TRBJ2-3; a weak D match, TRBD2 (5 bases). The CDR3 loop spans 16 amino acids. V dropped 0 bases and J dropped 8 bases, with 19 bases sitting between them. Germline-derived CDR1 and CDR2 are SGHRS and YFSETQ. The CDR3 region has the DNA TGCGCCAGCAGCTTGGATATTGGACTCTCGGTGGGTACGCAGTATTTT. Translation: CASSLDIGLSVGTQYF. The entire variable domain, with the rest obtained from reference TRBV5-1 and TRBJ2-3, is as follows: KAGVTQTPRYLIKTRGQQVTLSCSPISGHRSVSWYQQTPGQGLQFLFEYFSETQRNKGNFPGRFSGRQFSNSRSEMNVSTLELGDSALYLCASSLDIGLSVGTQYFGPGTRLTVL.

The CDR3 here is CASSQDAGAGGYGYTF. CDR3 sequence (DNA): TGTGCCAGCAGCCAAGATGCTGGGGCAGGGGGCTATGGCTACACCTTC. This rearrangement joins TRBV3-1 (or the pseudogene TRBV3-2) to TRBJ1-2, with 7 positions matching TRBD1. The trim removed 0 bases at V and 4 bases at J, leaving 8 bases unmatched. The CDR3 totals 16 residues. The germline V gene encodes CDR1 LGHDT and CDR2 YNNKEL (reference sequence).

J is TRBJ1-1 and V is TRBV10-3; D possibly corresponds to TRBD1 (6 bases). This CDR3 is built from 14 residues. V gave up 8 bases and J gave up 5 bases, with 18 bases separating them. CDR1 and CDR2 (germline): ENHRY, SYGVKD. CDR3 nucleotide sequence: TGTGCCATCTCCGAAGGACAGCCGATTACTGAAGCTTTCTTT. Translating it yields CAISEGQPITEAFF.

V gene TRBV28 combines with J gene TRBJ1-2, with 7 bases that match TRBD1. The CDR3 sequence is 14 residues long. Germline V gene sequence: CDR1 MDHEN, CDR2 SYDVKM. The junction had 3 bases not matched to a gene; V was cut back by 3 bases and J by 2 bases. The CDR3 protein is CASSLTGTNYGYTF. CDR3 sequence (DNA): TGTGCCAGCAGTTTGACAGGGACCAACTATGGCTACACCTTC.

This chain links TRBV2 with TRBJ1-3; D is uncertain. Germline values: CDR1 SNHLY, CDR2 FYNNEI. The V gene lost 2 bases and the J gene lost 7 bases, with 15 bases spanning the gap. The length of the CDR3 is 15 residues. For the CDR3, the DNA is TGTGCCAGCAGTGAAAGAGGGCGCGGCGGGAACACCATATATTTT. Translating it yields CASSERGRGGNTIYF.

The chain couples TRBV11-3 to TRBJ2-1, with unresolved D. V gave up 3 bases and J gave up 2 bases, with 11 bases separating them. The CDR3 is made up of 15 amino acids. The germline CDR1 and CDR2 sequences are SGHNT and YENEEA. The CDR3 loop is CASSLGPTAYNEQFF. CDR3 DNA sequence: TGTGCCAGCAGCTTGGGCCCCACCGCCTACAATGAGCAGTTCTTC.

The rearrangement uses TRBV6-5 and TRBJ2-2; 7 bases agree with TRBD1. Unmatched junction bases numbered 4, after V lost 5 bases and J lost 1 base. CDR3 length equals 15 residues. CDR1 and CDR2 from the germline V gene are MNHEY and SVGAGI. The chain's CDR3 is CASSIGQVNTGELFF. CDR3 bases: TGTGCCAGCAGTATTGGACAGGTGAACACCGGGGAGCTGTTTTTT.

The rearrangement links TRBV9 to TRBJ1-4, with a tentative D call TRBD1 (6 bases). Looked up from germline, CDR1 is SGDLS and CDR2 is YYNGEE. Trimming took 0 bases from V and 8 from J, leaving 14 bases between them. The CDR3 is 15 residues long. The chain's CDR3 is CASSVVGGLGEKLFF. DNA of the CDR3: TGTGCCAGCAGCGTAGTAGGGGGTCTTGGGGAAAAACTGTTTTTT. Full variable domain (outside the CDR3, taken from reference TRBV9 and TRBJ1-4): DSGVTQTPKHLITATGQRVTLRCSPRSGDLSVYWYQQSLDQGLQFLIQYYNGEERAKGNILERFSAQQFPDLHSELNLSSLELGDSALYFCASSVVGGLGEKLFFGSGTQLSVL.

V and J are TRBV7-8 and TRBJ2-3; D remains ambiguous. CDR1 is SGHVS and CDR2 is FQNEAQ in the germline V gene. The CDR3 runs 14 residues. Trimming pared 3 bases from V and 6 bases from J, leaving 13 bases between. In DNA, the CDR3 is TGTGCCAGCAGCTTGCGGCCCCGGCACGATACGCAGTATTTT. Protein sequence: CASSLRPRHDTQYF.

V is TRBV30 and J is TRBJ1-1; a possible D gene is TRBD1 (5 bases). V was shortened by 4 bases and J by 0 bases, with 15 bases between the two germline ends. CDR1 GTSNPN and CDR2 SVGIG come from the germline V gene (reference sequence). The CDR3 runs 15 residues. CDR3 sequence reads: CAWNRDGAMNTEAFF. DNA of the CDR3: TGTGCCTGGAATAGGGATGGGGCCATGAACACTGAAGCTTTCTTT.

The chain recombines TRBV15 with TRBJ2-1, with D possibly TRBD2 on 6 matching bases. Trimming shortened V by 0 bases and J by 8 bases, and 8 bases separated the two germline ends. CDR1 is LNHNV and CDR2 is YYDKDF in the germline V gene (reference sequence). This CDR3 comprises 13 residues. CDR3 loop: CATSRDPGDEQFF. The CDR3 coding sequence is TGTGCCACCAGCAGAGATCCGGGAGATGAGCAGTTCTTC.

The chain carries TRBV2 and TRBJ1-4; D gene uncertain. The CDR3 covers 12 residues. Germline CDR1 SNHLY, CDR2 FYNNEI. V lost 6 bases to trimming and J lost 5 bases, with 7 bases between them. The CDR3 bases are TGTGCCAGCAGGGCCGTAAATGAAAAACTGTTTTTT. Amino acids: CASRAVNEKLFF.

The CDR3 DNA reads as TGTGCCAGCAGTGAACTCCGGGTCTCCGGCTCACCCCTCCACTTT. Protein product: CASSELRVSGSPLHF. The chain links TRBV6-1 to TRBJ1-6; D not resolved. V lost 2 bases and J 10 bases, leaving 15 bases between the germline ends. CDR3 length: 15 amino acids. Looked up from germline, CDR1 is MNHNS and CDR2 is SASEGT.

The chain uses TRBV28 and TRBJ2-7; 7 bases agree with TRBD1. Germline V gene lookup returns CDR1 MDHEN and CDR2 SYDVKM. The CDR3 is 14 residues long. V lost 6 bases and J lost 2; bases outside the gene matches: 7. In DNA form, the CDR3 reads TGTGCCAGCAGACAACAGGGGCGCGCCTACGAGCAGTACTTC. It codes for CASRQQGRAYEQYF.

CDR3 sequence (DNA): TGTGCCAGCAGACTCCAAACAGTGAACACTGAAGCTTTCTTT. As protein: CASRLQTVNTEAFF. The chain couples TRBV2 to TRBJ1-1; D remains unclear. V gave up 6 bases and J gave up 0 bases, with 11 bases separating them. CDR1 is SNHLY and CDR2 is FYNNEI in the germline V gene. This CDR3 contains 14 residues.

The rearrangement links TRBV19 to TRBJ2-4; the D gene is possibly TRBD1 (6 bases). The CDR3 loop spans 14 amino acids. CDR1 LNHDA and CDR2 SQIVND come from the germline V gene (reference sequence). V was shortened by 5 bases and J by 9 bases, with 17 bases between the two germline ends. The CDR3, as DNA: TGTGCCAGTAGTGCCTCGTACAGGGTAACCATTCAGTACTTC. It encodes CASSASYRVTIQYF.

The table lists this clone with a count of one. This sequence joins TRBV10-3 and TRBJ2-1; the match to TRBD2 covers 9 bases. The CDR3 spans 14 residues. After removal of 6 bases from V and 5 bases from J, the junction contained 5 bases not matched to a gene. The germline V gene has CDR1 ENHRY and CDR2 SYGVKD. The CDR3 loop is CAIRPSGINNEQFF. The CDR3 DNA follows: TGTGCCATCAGGCCTAGCGGGATAAACAATGAGCAGTTCTTC.

V gene TRBV7-8 combines with J gene TRBJ1-5; 10 nucleotides agree with TRBD1. V was pared by 5 bases and J by 2 bases, with 3 bases of the junction left unmatched. CDR1 SGHVS and CDR2 FQNEAQ come from the germline V gene. This CDR3 has 15 amino acids. The CDR3 region has the DNA TGTGCCAGCAGCCCCGGACAGGGGGGCAATCAGCCCCAGCATTTT. This encodes CASSPGQGGNQPQHF.

The J gene is TRBJ1-4, the V gene TRBV20-1; the D gene is possibly TRBD1 (5 bases). The V gene's germline CDR1 is DFQATT and CDR2 SNEGSKA (reference sequence). The CDR3 covers 14 residues. V lost 3 bases and J lost 6, with 14 bases in between. The CDR3 coding sequence is TGCAGTGCTAGTATCGGGACTGCGCATGAAAAACTGTTTTTT. This sequence encodes CSASIGTAHEKLFF.

This chain joins TRBV7-9 and TRBJ1-1; D might be TRBD1 (6 bases). The ends were cut back, 1 base at V and 4 bases at J, with 10 bases in the middle. CDR1 and CDR2 (germline): SEHNR, FQNEAQ (reference sequence). The CDR3 has 14 amino acids. CDR3 loop: CASSLGTVPTEAFF. CDR3 nucleotides: TGTGCCAGCAGCTTAGGGACAGTCCCCACTGAAGCTTTCTTT.

This clone was observed once. CDR3 nucleotide sequence: TGTGCCATCAGTTTCCGGGGACTAGCGAATGAGCAGTTCTTC. It is translated as CAISFRGLANEQFF. The chain is built from TRBV10-3 and TRBJ2-1; TRBD2 matches 10 bases. CDR3 length: 14 residues. Unmatched junction bases numbered 5, after V lost 5 bases and J lost 7 bases. Germline V gene data show CDR1 as ENHRY and CDR2 as SYGVKD.

This clone has only a few counts. The chain joins TRBV29-1 to TRBJ2-3, with D unclear. V was shortened by 3 bases and J by 4 bases, with 5 bases between the two germline ends. From germline, CDR1 is SQVTM and CDR2 ANQGSEA. CDR3 length: 11 residues. The CDR3 region is CSVEGPDTQYF. CDR3 DNA sequence: TGCAGCGTTGAGGGCCCAGATACGCAGTATTTT.

The chain employs TRBV27 and TRBJ1-1; no reliable D call. The V gene lost 4 bases and the J gene lost 7 bases, with 10 bases spanning the gap. This CDR3 contains 12 residues. Germline V gene lookup returns CDR1 MNHEY and CDR2 SMNVEV (reference sequence). The CDR3: CASSSSRFEAFF. The CDR3, as DNA: TGTGCCAGCAGTTCATCCAGGTTTGAAGCTTTCTTT.

The chain carries TRBV9 and TRBJ1-2; 7 bases are a match to TRBD1. CDR1 and CDR2 (germline): SGDLS, YYNGEE. The CDR3 loop spans 14 amino acids. The V and J ends lost 4 bases and 9 bases, in that order; junction bases with no gene match: 12. The chain's CDR3 is CASSRDSLYESYTF. CDR3 coding DNA: TGTGCCAGCAGCCGGGACAGCCTTTATGAGAGCTACACCTTC.

V usage is TRBV6-5 and J usage is TRBJ1-1; D may be TRBD1 (5 bases). The CDR3 totals 14 residues. CDR1 and CDR2 (germline): MNHEY, SVGAGI. Trimming stripped 7 bases from V and 1 base from J, with 13 bases between. CDR3 coding DNA: TGTGCCAGCACTAATATGGGGGGGAACACTGAAGCTTTCTTT. Translating it yields CASTNMGGNTEAFF.